This paragraph reports one T cell receptor beta chain. The antigen is not known. The study ran its PCR with 60 Vbeta and 13 Jbeta primers. TCRdb's copy holds only in-frame clones and misses some; the assay was immunoSEQ multiplex PCR. The profile shows fewer than 200,000 clones, approximately 70% of them singletons. These data come from a study of cytomegalovirus exposure and HLA in healthy donors. Whole-study findings and limits: Earlier results showed most TCR beta V segments being productive about 87% or about 30% of the time. With DRB1 most and HLA-C fewest, TCR association rates differed between HLA loci in a later analysis.

Participants comprised healthy donors of bone marrow. At sampling all donors were nominally healthy, likely with unrecorded immune exposures. Sequencing was carried out using PBMCs. The receptor was derived from a woman aged 40 to 55 in good health and CMV-seropositive.

CDR3 DNA: TGTGCCAGCAGCTTCGGACTAGCGGGGGGGCTTGTAGATACGCAGTATTTT. Translating it yields CASSFGLAGGLVDTQYF. The chain recombines TRBV7-2 with TRBJ2-3, with 15 bases lining up with TRBD2. From germline, CDR1 is SGHTA and CDR2 FQGNSA. Trimming took 3 bases from V and 5 from J; bases not matched to a gene: 6. The CDR3 sequence is 17 residues long.